The subject of this entry is one T cell receptor (beta chain). Its antigen is not known. This record belongs to a study of identifying expanded T cells in peripheral blood. Study-wide findings and caveats: About 1.2 clones differed between technical replicates, versus roughly 17 and 20 over time.

CDR3 size: 17 residues. Germline V gene data show CDR1 as SGDLS and CDR2 as YYNGEE. Trimming took 3 bases from V and 4 from J; bases not matched to a gene: 10. Libraries were prepared by immunoSEQ multiplex PCR; TCRdb keeps only in-frame clonotypes and omits some of them. The sample lists approximately 63,000 clones, more than 70% occurring once. This sequence originates from a person aged 18 to 70 in good health. The gene calls are TRBV9 and TRBJ2-2; TRBD1 matches at 9 bases. The specimen sequenced was blood. The CDR3 DNA reads TGTGCCAGCAGCGCCACAGGGGGCAGTGTGGTCACCGGGGAGCTGTTTTTT. Translated, it gives CASSATGGSVVTGELFF.